These 20 T cell receptor beta chains were sequenced from one sample in a study of CD8 T cells in Susac syndrome. RNA was extracted with the RNeasy kit, and a quantity of 0.5 to 1 ug was reverse transcribed using random hexamers. TCRdb used MiXCR to reprocess the immunoSEQ multiplex PCR reads, holding one entry per CDR3 protein. Here the sample spans some 190,000 distinct CDR3 sequences, approximately 95% being singletons. What was sequenced was CD4+ T cells from PBMCs. The receptors were gathered from a human donor in good health.

This clonotype was counted a single time. The chain recombines TRBV9 with TRBJ1-1; no definite D call. The V gene's germline CDR1 is SGDLS and CDR2 YYNGEE. The CDR3 runs to 13 residues. V lost 0 bases, J lost 3 bases, and 6 bases lay in between. The CDR3 DNA reads TGTGCCAGCAGCGTAGATGAATACACTGAAGCTTTCTTT. Translated, it gives CASSVDEYTEAFF.

CDR3 coding DNA: TGTGCCTGGAGTGTCATGAGGTACCGGGACAGGGATGAGCAGTTCTTC. This sequence encodes CAWSVMRYRDRDEQFF. The chain employs TRBV30 and TRBJ2-1; 9 positions match TRBD1. Germline trimming cut 0 bases from V and 8 bases from J; bases unmatched to any gene: 11. Germline V lookup: CDR1 GTSNPN, CDR2 SVGIG (reference sequence). This CDR3 has 16 residues. Filled out from reference TRBV30 and TRBJ2-1, the complete variable domain reads SQTIHQWPATLVQPVGSPLSLECTVEGTSNPNLYWYRQAAGRGLQLLFYSVGIGQISSEVPQNLSASRPQDRQFILSSKKLLLSDSGFYLCAWSVMRYRDRDEQFFGPGTRLTVL.

The chain has TRBV3-1 and TRBJ2-5; maybe TRBD2 (5 bases). The germline V and J ends were trimmed by 0 bases and 5 bases, with 16 bases remaining between them. This CDR3 is 16 amino acids long. The V gene's germline CDR1 is LGHDT and CDR2 YNNKEL (reference sequence). The CDR3 nucleotides are TGTGCCAGCAGCCAAGATAAACTGGCTAGGAGGGAGACCCAGTACTTC. Protein product: CASSQDKLARRETQYF.

The chain couples TRBV9 to TRBJ2-5; weak D call: TRBD1 (5 bases). CDR3 length: 15 residues. V was pared by 3 bases and J by 2 bases, with 14 bases between. Germline CDR1 reads SGDLS; CDR2 reads YYNGEE. The CDR3 region is CASSGPNRPQETQYF. The CDR3 DNA reads as TGTGCCAGCAGCGGCCCCAACAGGCCGCAAGAGACCCAGTACTTC. The complete variable domain, with remaining parts taken from reference TRBV9 and TRBJ2-5, reads DSGVTQTPKHLITATGQRVTLRCSPRSGDLSVYWYQQSLDQGLQFLIQYYNGEERAKGNILERFSAQQFPDLHSELNLSSLELGDSALYFCASSGPNRPQETQYFGPGTRLLVL.

CDR3 coding DNA: TGTGCCAGCAGCCGCGACTTGGGGGTTATTGAGCAGTTCTTC. As protein: CASSRDLGVIEQFF. This chain joins TRBV14 and TRBJ2-1; D tentatively fits TRBD1 or TRBD2 (5 bases each). This CDR3 region has 14 residues. Germline V gives CDR1 SGHDN, CDR2 FVKESK. V lost 4 bases to trimming and J lost 9 bases, with 16 bases between them.

The V call is TRBV7-9, the J call TRBJ2-7; TRBD2 matches at 8 bases. The CDR3 loop spans 14 amino acids. The V segment lost 1 base and the J segment 6 bases; nucleotides outside the gene matches: 5. CDR1 is SEHNR and CDR2 is FQNEAQ in the germline V gene (reference sequence). The CDR3 sequence: CASSLGREVGEQYV. CDR3 nucleotides: TGTGCCAGCAGCTTAGGGCGGGAGGTAGGCGAGCAGTACGTC.

This sequence joins TRBV18 and TRBJ2-7, with 12 bases lining up with TRBD1. The V gene's germline CDR1 is KGHSH and CDR2 LQKENI. The J segment lost 7 bases and the V segment lost 5 bases, leaving 6 bases of the junction unmatched. The CDR3 length is 14 residues. The CDR3 sequence: CASSAGQGAGEQYF. CDR3 in DNA: TGTGCCAGCTCAGCGGGACAGGGGGCAGGAGAGCAGTACTTC.

This clonotype has just a few counts. The CDR3: CASSVGGTNTGELFF. CDR3 DNA sequence: TGTGCCAGCAGCGTCGGCGGGACGAACACCGGGGAGCTGTTTTTT. The rearrangement links TRBV9 to TRBJ2-2; weak D call: TRBD2 (6 bases). This CDR3 is built from 15 residues. Trimming shortened V by 2 bases and J by 0 bases, and 8 bases separated the two germline ends. CDR1 and CDR2 from the germline V gene are SGDLS and YYNGEE.

V usage is TRBV12-3 or TRBV12-4 and J usage is TRBJ2-3; TRBD1 matches at 8 bases. The CDR3 sequence is 14 residues long. V lost 4 bases, J lost 2 bases, and 2 bases stayed unmatched. The CDR3 DNA reads as TGTGCCAGCAGTTCAGGGGGCACCACAGATACGCAGTATTTT. Residues: CASSSGGTTDTQYF.

This chain joins TRBV7-9 and TRBJ2-1, with a weak D call TRBD1 (6 bases). Trimming stripped 1 base from V and 1 base from J, with 14 bases between. This CDR3 contains 17 residues. Germline CDR1 and CDR2: SEHNR and FQNEAQ (reference sequence). CDR3 DNA sequence: TGTGCCAGCAGCTTAGTGCCAGGGGTAGGATCCTACAATGAGCAGTTCTTC. Amino acid sequence: CASSLVPGVGSYNEQFF.

The chain is built from TRBV3-1 and TRBJ2-2; D is unresolved. V lost 1 base and J 7 bases, leaving 4 bases between the germline ends. CDR3 length equals 12 residues. Germline V gene sequence: CDR1 LGHDT, CDR2 YNNKEL (reference sequence). In nucleotides, the CDR3 is TGTGCCAGCAGCCAAGTAGGCGGGGAGCTGTTTTTT. Protein product: CASSQVGGELFF.

This chain uses TRBV5-1 with TRBJ2-5; D unclear. The CDR3 covers 14 residues. CDR1 and CDR2 (germline): SGHRS, YFSETQ. Trimming took off 0 bases at V and 7 bases at J, with 13 bases between the two ends. CDR3 in amino acids: CASSLGQDPGTQYF. CDR3 in DNA: TGCGCCAGCAGCTTGGGGCAGGACCCGGGGACCCAGTACTTC.

The V call is TRBV14, the J call TRBJ2-1; TRBD2 matches at 12 bases. Trimming cost V 3 bases and J 3 bases; bases outside gene matches: 3. This CDR3 contains 16 residues. CDR1 SGHDN and CDR2 FVKESK come from the germline V gene. The CDR3 DNA is TGTGCCAGCAGCCAGTTACTAGCGGGAGGCTACAATGAGCAGTTCTTC. Its protein product is CASSQLLAGGYNEQFF.

The J gene is TRBJ1-2, the V gene TRBV5-1, with 8 nucleotides matching TRBD1. The CDR3 sequence is 13 residues long. CDR1 and CDR2 from the germline V gene are SGHRS and YFSETQ. V dropped 4 bases and J dropped 8; count of bases not matched to a gene: 7. Here the CDR3 DNA reads TGCGCCAGCAGCAACGGACAGGGCGCAGGCTACACCTTC. It is translated as CASSNGQGAGYTF.

The rearrangement uses TRBV18 and TRBJ2-7; no clear D. The CDR3 spans 14 residues. The V end was cut by 3 bases, the J end by 0 bases, with 9 bases between. CDR1 and CDR2 (germline): KGHSH, LQKENI. DNA of the CDR3: TGTGCCAGCTCACCGACGGCTAGCTCCTACGAGCAGTACTTC. Its translation: CASSPTASSYEQYF.

The chain employs TRBV4-3 and TRBJ2-2; 7 bases agree with TRBD2. The germline V gene encodes CDR1 LGHNA and CDR2 YSLEER. CDR3 length: 14 residues. V was clipped by 4 bases and J by 6 bases; unmatched bases: 5. Written as DNA, the CDR3 is TGCGCCAGCAGCCGAGGGAGGGGTGCCGGGGAGCTGTTTTTT. This translates into CASSRGRGAGELFF.

The chain is built from TRBV20-1 and TRBJ2-5; D may be TRBD2 (6 bases). V lost 0 bases and J lost 5, with 16 bases in between. Germline values: CDR1 DFQATT, CDR2 SNEGSKA (reference sequence). The CDR3 totals 15 residues. Here the CDR3 DNA reads TGCAGTGCTAGAGATCCTGGGGGGATTGGGGAGACCCAGTACTTC. This sequence encodes CSARDPGGIGETQYF.

The chain recombines TRBV9 with TRBJ2-2, with a tentative D call TRBD2 (5 bases). The germline gives CDR1 SGDLS, CDR2 YYNGEE. CDR3 size: 16 residues. V was clipped by 0 bases and J by 0 bases, with 9 bases between them. This CDR3 is CASSVESGANTGELFF. The CDR3 DNA is TGTGCCAGCAGCGTAGAGTCCGGGGCGAACACCGGGGAGCTGTTTTTT.

The rearrangement uses TRBV29-1 and TRBJ2-5; D gene uncertain. The CDR3 covers 12 residues. Germline loops: CDR1 SQVTM, CDR2 ANQGSEA. V was clipped by 4 bases and J by 5 bases, with 11 bases between them. The CDR3 loop reads CSVAQSAETQYF. The DNA for the CDR3 is TGCAGCGTTGCACAGTCGGCCGAGACCCAGTACTTC.

This clonotype has just one count. This CDR3 reads CASSLTRALQETQYF. In DNA form, the CDR3 reads TGTGCCAGCAGCTTAACCCGGGCACTTCAAGAGACCCAGTACTTC. The V call is TRBV7-2, the J call TRBJ2-5; no reliable D call. This CDR3 region has 15 residues. The V and J ends lost 2 bases and 2 bases respectively, with 12 bases between them. Germline CDR1 SGHTA, CDR2 FQGNSA.